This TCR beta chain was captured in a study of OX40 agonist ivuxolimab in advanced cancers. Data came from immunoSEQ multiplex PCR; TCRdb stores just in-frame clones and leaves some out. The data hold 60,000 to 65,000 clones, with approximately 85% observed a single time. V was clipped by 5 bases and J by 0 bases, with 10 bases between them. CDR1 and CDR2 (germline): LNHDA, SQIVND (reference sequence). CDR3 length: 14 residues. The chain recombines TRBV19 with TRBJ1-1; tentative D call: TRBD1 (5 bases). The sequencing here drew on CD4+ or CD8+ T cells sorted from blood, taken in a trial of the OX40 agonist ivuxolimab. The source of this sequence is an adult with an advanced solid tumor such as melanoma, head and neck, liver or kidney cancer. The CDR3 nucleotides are TGTGCCAGTAGTTCGGGACTGATGAACACTGAAGCTTTCTTT. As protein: CASSSGLMNTEAFF.